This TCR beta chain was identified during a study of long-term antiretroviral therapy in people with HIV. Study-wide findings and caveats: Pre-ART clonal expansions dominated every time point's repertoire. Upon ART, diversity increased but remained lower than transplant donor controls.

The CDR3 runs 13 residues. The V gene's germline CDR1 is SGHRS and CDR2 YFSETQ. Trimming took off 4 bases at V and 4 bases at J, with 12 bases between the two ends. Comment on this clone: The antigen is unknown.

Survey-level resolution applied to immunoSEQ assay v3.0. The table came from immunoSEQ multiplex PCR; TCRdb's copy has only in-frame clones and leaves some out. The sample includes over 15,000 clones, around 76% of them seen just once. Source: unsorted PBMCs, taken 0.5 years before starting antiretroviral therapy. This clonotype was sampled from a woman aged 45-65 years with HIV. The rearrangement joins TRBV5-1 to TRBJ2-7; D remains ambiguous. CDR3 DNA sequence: TGCGCCAGCAGCAACCCACAGAAGTACGAGCAGTACTTC. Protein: CASSNPQKYEQYF.